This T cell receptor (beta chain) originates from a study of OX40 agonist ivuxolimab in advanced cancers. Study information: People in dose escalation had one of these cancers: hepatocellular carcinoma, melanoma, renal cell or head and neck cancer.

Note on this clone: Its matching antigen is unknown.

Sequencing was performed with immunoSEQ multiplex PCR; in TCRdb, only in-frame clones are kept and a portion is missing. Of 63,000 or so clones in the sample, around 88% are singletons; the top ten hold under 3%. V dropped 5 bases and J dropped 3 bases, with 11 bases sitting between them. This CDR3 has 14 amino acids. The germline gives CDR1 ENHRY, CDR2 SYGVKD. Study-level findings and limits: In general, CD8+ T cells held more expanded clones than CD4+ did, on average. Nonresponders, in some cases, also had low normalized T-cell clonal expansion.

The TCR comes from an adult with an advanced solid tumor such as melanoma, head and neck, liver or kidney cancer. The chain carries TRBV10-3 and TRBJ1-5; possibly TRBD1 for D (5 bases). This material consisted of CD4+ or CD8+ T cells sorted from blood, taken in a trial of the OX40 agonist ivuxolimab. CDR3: CAISREGSNQPQHF. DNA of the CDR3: TGTGCCATCAGTAGGGAGGGGTCCAATCAGCCCCAGCATTTT.